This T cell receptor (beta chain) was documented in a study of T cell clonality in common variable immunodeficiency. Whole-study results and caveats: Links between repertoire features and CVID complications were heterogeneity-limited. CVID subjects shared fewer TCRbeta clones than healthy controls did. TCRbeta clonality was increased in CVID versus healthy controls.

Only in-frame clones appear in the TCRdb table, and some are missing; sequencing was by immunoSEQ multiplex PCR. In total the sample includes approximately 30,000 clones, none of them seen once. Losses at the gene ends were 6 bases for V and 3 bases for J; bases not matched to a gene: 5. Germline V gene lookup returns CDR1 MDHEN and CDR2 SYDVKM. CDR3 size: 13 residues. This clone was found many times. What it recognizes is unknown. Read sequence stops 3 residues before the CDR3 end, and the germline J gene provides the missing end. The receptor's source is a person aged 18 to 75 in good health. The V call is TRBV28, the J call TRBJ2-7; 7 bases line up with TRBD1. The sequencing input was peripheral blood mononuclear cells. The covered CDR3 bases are TGTGCCAGCAGGTTACAGGGGCTCTACGAG. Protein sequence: CASRLQGLYE. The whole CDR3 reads CASRLQGLYEQYF.